Shown below are 27 T cell receptor beta chains from a single sample sequenced in a study of shared clonotypes between healthy human individuals (dated by TCRdb to about 2020). Library prep was done by the immunoSEQ multiplex PCR assay. Here the immuneACCESS table is served through TCRdb, limited to in-frame sequences with V and J called. Missing clones are a known gap in these copies; in checked studies unresolved V genes cover under half, and the rest lacks a known reason. Recorded for this sample are approximately 500,000 clones; roughly 95% of them occurred a single time. Of the sample, approximately 0.06% is held by the ten largest clones. Material: naive CD4+ T cells sorted from blood. The cell subset or site label, read with the paper, signifies: CD45RA+ positively selected. The receptors stem from a woman in her twenties or thirties in good health.

The chain carries TRBV12-5 and TRBJ1-1; D gene ambiguous. V lost 1 base to trimming and J lost 7 bases, with 10 bases between them. In germline, CDR1 is LGHNT, CDR2 FRNRAP. This CDR3 has 13 residues. CDR3 nucleotide sequence: TGTGCTAGTGGTTTGGGCCTCAGTAGTGAAGCTTTCTTT. This translates into CASGLGLSSEAFF.

This chain links TRBV5-4 with TRBJ2-7, with 11 bases fitting TRBD2. The CDR3 is made up of 16 amino acids. After removal of 0 bases from V and 3 bases from J, the junction contained 5 bases not matched to a gene. From germline, CDR1 is SGHNT and CDR2 YYREEE (reference sequence). The CDR3 DNA is TGTGCCAGCAGCTTGGGGTCGACTAGCGGGGTCTACGAGCAGTACTTC. It specifies CASSLGSTSGVYEQYF.

DNA for the CDR3: TGTGCCAGCAGCTTAGACTACAGAAAGCCCCAGCATTTT. Translating it yields CASSLDYRKPQHF. The gene calls are TRBV7-2 and TRBJ1-5; D remains unclear. CDR1 SGHTA and CDR2 FQGNSA come from the germline V gene. The CDR3 totals 13 residues. With 1 base removed from V and 8 bases from J, the gap between germline ends came to 9 bases.

The V and J genes are TRBV11-2 and TRBJ2-7; D uncertain. The germline V and J ends were trimmed by 1 base and 6 bases, with 13 bases remaining between them. CDR1 and CDR2 from the germline V gene are SGHAT and FQNNGV. The CDR3 has 14 amino acids. The CDR3 loop reads CASSLARSSGEQYF. DNA for the CDR3: TGTGCCAGCAGCTTAGCCCGGTCATCGGGCGAGCAGTACTTC. Supplemented by reference TRBV11-2 and TRBJ2-7, the full variable domain reads EAGVAQSPRYKIIEKRQSVAFWCNPISGHATLYWYQQILGQGPKLLIQFQNNGVVDDSQLPKDRFSAERLKGVDSTLKIQPAKLEDSAVYLCASSLARSSGEQYFGPGTRLTVT.

In this sample, this clone turned up once. This sequence joins TRBV18 and TRBJ2-7; D is unclear. CDR3 length equals 13 residues. V shed 4 bases and J shed 7 bases, with 14 bases lying between them. The germline gives CDR1 KGHSH, CDR2 LQKENI. The CDR3, as DNA: TGTGCCAGCTCACAATATCTGGAAGAAGAGCAGTACTTC. Its protein product is CASSQYLEEEQYF. Full variable domain (rest looked up from reference TRBV18 and TRBJ2-7): NAGVMQNPRHLVRRRGQEARLRCSPMKGHSHVYWYRQLPEEGLKFMVYLQKENIIDESGMPKERFSAEFPKEGPSILRIQQVVRGDSAAYFCASSQYLEEEQYFGPGTRLTVT.

The rearrangement joins TRBV7-3 to TRBJ2-7; the match to TRBD2 covers 9 bases. This CDR3 has 15 residues. The junction had 5 bases not matched to a gene; V was cut back by 0 bases and J by 5 bases. The V gene's germline CDR1 is SGHTA and CDR2 FQGTGA. Written as DNA, the CDR3 is TGTGCCAGCAGCTTAACCAGGACTAGCGTCCACGAGCAGTACTTC. As protein: CASSLTRTSVHEQYF.

The V call is TRBV19, the J call TRBJ2-1, with TRBD1 matching 7 bases. V lost 5 bases, J lost 8 bases, and 12 bases stayed unmatched. Germline V gene data show CDR1 as LNHDA and CDR2 as SQIVND (reference sequence). CDR3 length: 15 amino acids. CDR3 region: CASSARNRGADEQFF. The DNA for the CDR3 is TGTGCCAGTAGTGCCCGGAACAGGGGCGCCGATGAGCAGTTCTTC.

The V and J genes are TRBV7-2 and TRBJ2-1; D gene unclear. Trimming took 3 bases from V and 8 from J, leaving 8 bases between them. Germline V CDR1 and CDR2: SGHTA, FQGNSA. This CDR3 has 12 amino acids. The CDR3 protein is CASSLGMDEQFF. The CDR3 bases are TGTGCCAGCAGCTTGGGGATGGATGAGCAGTTCTTC. Combining the CDR3 with reference TRBV7-2 and TRBJ2-1 gives the whole variable domain GAGVSQSPSNKVTEKGKDVELRCDPISGHTALYWYRQSLGQGLEFLIYFQGNSAPDKSGLPSDRFSAERTGGSVSTLTIQRTQQEDSAVYLCASSLGMDEQFFGPGTRLTVL.

This rearrangement joins TRBV5-1 to TRBJ1-3, with a tentative D call TRBD1 (5 bases). V shed 4 bases and J shed 1 base, with 21 bases lying between them. Germline values: CDR1 SGHRS, CDR2 YFSETQ. The CDR3 has 18 amino acids. CDR3 nucleotides: TGCGCCAGCAGCCCCACCTGGGGGGATGGATATTCTGGAAACACCATATATTTT. The encoded protein is CASSPTWGDGYSGNTIYF.

The rearrangement joins TRBV10-2 to TRBJ2-7; 9 bases align to TRBD2. The germline gives CDR1 WSHSY, CDR2 SAAADI. CDR3 length equals 15 residues. J was trimmed by 2 bases and V by 2 bases; bases with no gene match: 4. CDR3 region: CASSELVAGAYEQYF. The CDR3 nucleotides read TGCGCCAGCAGTGAGCTGGTAGCGGGGGCCTACGAGCAGTACTTC.

The gene calls are TRBV18 and TRBJ1-1; D is perhaps TRBD1 (5 bases). Trimming stripped 6 bases from V and 4 bases from J, with 9 bases between. The CDR3 extends over 12 amino acids. The V gene's germline CDR1 is KGHSH and CDR2 LQKENI. The CDR3 sequence is CASSPRVTEAFF. The CDR3 coding sequence is TGTGCCAGCTCTCCCAGGGTCACTGAAGCTTTCTTT.

This rearrangement joins TRBV29-1 to TRBJ2-5; 7 nucleotides match TRBD1. Trimming cost V 6 bases and J 4 bases; bases outside gene matches: 5. The CDR3 runs 12 residues. CDR1 and CDR2 from the germline V gene are SQVTM and ANQGSEA. Here the CDR3 DNA reads TGCAGCGTAATAGGGGGCCGAGAGACCCAGTACTTC. Translated: CSVIGGRETQYF.

The chain employs TRBV7-6 and TRBJ2-3; D gene unclear. The CDR3 sequence is 16 residues long. Germline lookup yields CDR1 SGHVS and CDR2 FNYEAQ. V dropped 1 base and J dropped 0 bases, with 11 bases sitting between them. The CDR3 loop is CASSLGPVTSTDTQYF. CDR3 nucleotide sequence: TGTGCCAGCAGCTTAGGTCCGGTGACTAGCACAGATACGCAGTATTTT. The entire variable domain, with the rest obtained from reference TRBV7-6 and TRBJ2-3, is as follows: GAGVSQSPRYKVTKRGQDVALRCDPISGHVSLYWYRQALGQGPEFLTYFNYEAQQDKSGLPNDRFSAERPEGSISTLTIQRTEQRDSAMYRCASSLGPVTSTDTQYFGPGTRLTVL.

As DNA, the CDR3 is TGTGCCAGCAGTTACGGGGGGGGGCGCCACAATGAGCAGTTCTTC. It encodes CASSYGGGRHNEQFF. The chain employs TRBV6-6 and TRBJ2-1; tentatively, D is TRBD2 (7 bases). Germline V gene sequence: CDR1 MNHNY, CDR2 SVGAGI (reference sequence). Trimming removed 2 bases at V and 5 bases at J, with 13 bases between. The CDR3 is 15 amino acids.

The genes are TRBV28 and TRBJ1-5, with D possibly TRBD1 on 5 matching bases. Germline V CDR1 and CDR2: MDHEN, SYDVKM. Trimming removed 7 bases at V and 3 bases at J, with 10 bases between. The CDR3 extends over 13 amino acids. The CDR3: CASTGQINQPQHF. Here the CDR3 DNA reads TGTGCCAGCACAGGGCAGATCAATCAGCCCCAGCATTTT.

The chain has TRBV5-5 and TRBJ2-7; weak D call: TRBD2 (6 bases). CDR3 length: 14 amino acids. V lost 4 bases and J 1 base, leaving 12 bases between the germline ends. CDR1 SGHKS and CDR2 YYEKEE come from the germline V gene (reference sequence). In DNA, the CDR3 is TGTGCCAGCAGCCCGAGCCGGGGGTCCTACGAGCAGTACTTC. Protein product: CASSPSRGSYEQYF.

J is TRBJ1-2 and V is TRBV6-6; possible D gene TRBD1, 6 bases. With 2 bases removed from V and 8 bases from J, the gap between germline ends came to 9 bases. CDR1 is MNHNY, CDR2 SVGAGI, per germline (reference sequence). The CDR3 has 12 residues. The CDR3 DNA is TGTGCCAGCAGTTACCAGGGGACGGGCTACACCTTC. Translated: CASSYQGTGYTF.

DNA of the CDR3: TGTGCCAGCAGTAGCAGTGGCGGTGAAAAACTGTTTTTT. This codes for CASSSSGGEKLFF. V and J are TRBV25-1 and TRBJ1-4; D is uncertain. The CDR3 contains 13 residues. Germline CDR1 and CDR2: MGHDK and SYGVNS. Trimming left V 5 bases short and J 7 bases short, with 11 bases between.

The chain recombines TRBV19 with TRBJ2-2, with 8 bases matching TRBD1. This CDR3 is 14 amino acids long. CDR1 LNHDA and CDR2 SQIVND come from the germline V gene (reference sequence). The ends lost 5 bases at V and 5 bases at J; junction bases unmatched: 4. DNA of the CDR3: TGTGCCAGTAGTGCCCGGACAGGGACCGGGGAGCTGTTTTTT. Translated, it gives CASSARTGTGELFF.

V gene TRBV6-1 combines with J gene TRBJ2-7, with 9 positions matching TRBD1. The CDR3 loop spans 13 amino acids. Germline loops: CDR1 MNHNS, CDR2 SASEGT. V lost 7 bases, J lost 5 bases, and 6 bases stayed unmatched. CDR3 DNA: TGTGCCAGCATTGACAGGGGGAGGGACGAGCAGTACTTC. Encoded protein: CASIDRGRDEQYF.

This chain joins TRBV7-2 and TRBJ2-2, with TRBD1 as a possible D gene (5 bases). Germline V CDR1 and CDR2: SGHTA, FQGNSA. V lost 4 bases and J lost 3, with 18 bases in between. The CDR3 is 17 residues long. The CDR3: CASSSTFRVYYTGELFF. The CDR3 region has the DNA TGTGCCAGCAGCTCAACCTTCAGGGTCTACTACACCGGGGAGCTGTTTTTT.

This chain connects TRBV28 to TRBJ2-5; 8 bases line up with TRBD2. Germline V gene data show CDR1 as MDHEN and CDR2 as SYDVKM. The V segment lost 2 bases and the J segment 4 bases; nucleotides outside the gene matches: 12. The length of the CDR3 is 17 residues. DNA of the CDR3: TGTGCCAGCAGTTTACGCCTCTTAAGCGGGAGTGGAGAGACCCAGTACTTC. This encodes CASSLRLLSGSGETQYF.

The CDR3 bases are TGTGCCAGCAGCCTAGACAGGGTTGCCGGGGAGCTGTTTTTT. It encodes CASSLDRVAGELFF. The rearrangement joins TRBV7-3 to TRBJ2-2, with TRBD1 matching 7 bases. The J segment lost 6 bases and the V segment lost 5 bases, leaving 6 bases of the junction unmatched. The CDR3 is made up of 14 amino acids. Per the germline V gene, CDR1 is SGHTA and CDR2 is FQGTGA.

CDR3 protein: CASSSGLQNQPQHF. CDR3 in DNA: TGTGCCAGCAGTTCGGGACTTCAAAATCAGCCCCAGCATTTT. The genes are TRBV7-9 and TRBJ1-5, with D possibly matching TRBD1 (5 bases). The ends were cut back, 6 bases at V and 4 bases at J, with 13 bases in the middle. CDR1 is SEHNR and CDR2 is FQNEAQ in the germline V gene (reference sequence). CDR3 length equals 14 residues.

This clone has just one count. The chain carries TRBV7-8 and TRBJ1-5, with D possibly matching TRBD1 (5 bases). Germline V gene sequence: CDR1 SGHVS, CDR2 FQNEAQ. V lost 2 bases, J lost 2 bases, and 16 bases lay in between. The CDR3 is made up of 17 amino acids. This CDR3 reads CASSLLRRVQGNQPQHF. DNA for the CDR3: TGTGCCAGCAGCTTACTTCGGAGGGTACAGGGCAATCAGCCCCAGCATTTT.

The rearrangement links TRBV4-3 to TRBJ2-5; 8 bases are a match to TRBD1. This CDR3 has 16 residues. Germline V CDR1 and CDR2: LGHNA, YSLEER. Germline trimming cut 0 bases from V and 2 bases from J; bases unmatched to any gene: 5. Here the CDR3 reads CASSQDLGQGQETQYF. In DNA form, the CDR3 reads TGCGCCAGCAGCCAAGATCTTGGACAGGGACAAGAGACCCAGTACTTC.

V gene TRBV6-5 combines with J gene TRBJ2-7, with D tentatively TRBD2 (6 bases). CDR1 is MNHEY, CDR2 SVGAGI, per germline. CDR3 size: 14 residues. Trimming shortened V by 2 bases and J by 7 bases, and 15 bases separated the two germline ends. CDR3 region: CASSYHGTPGEQYF. CDR3 nucleotide sequence: TGTGCCAGCAGTTACCACGGGACTCCTGGGGAGCAGTACTTC.